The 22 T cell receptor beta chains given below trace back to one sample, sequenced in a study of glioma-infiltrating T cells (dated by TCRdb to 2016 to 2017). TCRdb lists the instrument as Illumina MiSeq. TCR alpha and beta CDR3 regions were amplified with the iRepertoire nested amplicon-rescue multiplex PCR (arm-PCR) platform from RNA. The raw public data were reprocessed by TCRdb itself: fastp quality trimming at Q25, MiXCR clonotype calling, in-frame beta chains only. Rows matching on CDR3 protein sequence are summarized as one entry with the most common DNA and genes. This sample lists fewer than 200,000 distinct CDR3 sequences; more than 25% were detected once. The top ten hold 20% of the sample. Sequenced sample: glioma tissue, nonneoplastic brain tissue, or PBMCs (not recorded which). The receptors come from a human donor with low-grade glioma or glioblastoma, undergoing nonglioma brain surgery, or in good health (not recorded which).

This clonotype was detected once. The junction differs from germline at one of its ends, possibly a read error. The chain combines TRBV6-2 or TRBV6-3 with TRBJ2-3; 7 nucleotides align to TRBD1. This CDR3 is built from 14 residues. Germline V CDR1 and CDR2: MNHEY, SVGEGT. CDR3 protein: CAKGAIGSTDTQYF. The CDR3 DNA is TGTGCCAAGGGGGCTATCGGTAGCACAGATACGCAGTACTTT.

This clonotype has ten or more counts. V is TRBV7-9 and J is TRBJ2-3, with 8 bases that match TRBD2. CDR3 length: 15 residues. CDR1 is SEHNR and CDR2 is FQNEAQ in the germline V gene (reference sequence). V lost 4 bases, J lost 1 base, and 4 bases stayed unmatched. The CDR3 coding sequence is TGTGCCAGCAGCTCGACTAGCGTGGGCACAGATACGCAGTATTTT. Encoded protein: CASSSTSVGTDTQYF.

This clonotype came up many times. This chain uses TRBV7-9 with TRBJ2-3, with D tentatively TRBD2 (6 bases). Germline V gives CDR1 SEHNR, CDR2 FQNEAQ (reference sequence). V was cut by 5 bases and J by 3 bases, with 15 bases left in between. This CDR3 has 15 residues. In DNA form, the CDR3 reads TGTGCCAGCAGCCCTGAACTAGCTTTAACAGATACGCAGTATTTT. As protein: CASSPELALTDTQYF.

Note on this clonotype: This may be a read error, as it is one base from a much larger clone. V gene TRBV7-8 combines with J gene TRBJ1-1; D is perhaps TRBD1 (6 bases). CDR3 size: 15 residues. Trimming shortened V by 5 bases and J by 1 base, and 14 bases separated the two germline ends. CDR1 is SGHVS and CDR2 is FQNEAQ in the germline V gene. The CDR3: CASSPQGGWNTEAFF. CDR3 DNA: TGTGCCAGCAGCCCACAAGGGGGTTGGAACACTGAAGCTTTCTTT. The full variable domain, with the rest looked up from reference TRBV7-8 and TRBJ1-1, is GAGVSQSPRYKVAKRGQDVALRCDPISGHVSLFWYQQALGQGPEFLTYFQNEAQLDKSGLPSDRFFAERPEGSVSTLKIQRTQQEDSAVYLCASSPQGGWNTEAFFGQGTRLTVV.

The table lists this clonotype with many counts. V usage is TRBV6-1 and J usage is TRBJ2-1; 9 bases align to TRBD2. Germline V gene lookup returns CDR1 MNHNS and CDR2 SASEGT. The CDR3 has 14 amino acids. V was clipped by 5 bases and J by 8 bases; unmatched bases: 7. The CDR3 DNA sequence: TGTGCCAGCAGTAGTAGCGGGAGTCTCTATGAGCAGTTCTTC. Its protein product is CASSSSGSLYEQFF.

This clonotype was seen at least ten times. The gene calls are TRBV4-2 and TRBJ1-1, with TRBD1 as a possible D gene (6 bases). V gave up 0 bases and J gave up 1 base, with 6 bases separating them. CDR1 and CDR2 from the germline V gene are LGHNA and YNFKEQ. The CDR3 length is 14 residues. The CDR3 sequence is CASSQDRGNTEAFF. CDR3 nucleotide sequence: TGTGCCAGCAGCCAAGACAGGGGGAACACTGAAGCTTTCTTT.

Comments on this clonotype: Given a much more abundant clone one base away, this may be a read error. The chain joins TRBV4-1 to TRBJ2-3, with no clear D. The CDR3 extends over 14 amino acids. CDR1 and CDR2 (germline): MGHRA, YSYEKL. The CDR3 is CTSSQGESTDTQYF. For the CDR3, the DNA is TGCACCAGCAGCCAAGGAGAGAGCACAGATACGCAGTATTTT.

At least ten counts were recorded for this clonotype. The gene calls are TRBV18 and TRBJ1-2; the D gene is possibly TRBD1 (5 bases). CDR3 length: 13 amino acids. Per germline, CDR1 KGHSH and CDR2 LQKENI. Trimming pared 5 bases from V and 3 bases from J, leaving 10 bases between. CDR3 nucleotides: TGTGCCAGCTCATCCCAGGGAGACTATGGCTACACCTTC. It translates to CASSSQGDYGYTF.

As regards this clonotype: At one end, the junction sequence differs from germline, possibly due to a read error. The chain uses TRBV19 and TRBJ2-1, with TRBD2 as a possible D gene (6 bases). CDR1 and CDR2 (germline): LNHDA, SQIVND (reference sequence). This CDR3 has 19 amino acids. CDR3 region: CASSLDSTFLAGMANEQFF. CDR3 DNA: TGTGCCAGTAGTTTAGACAGTACCTTCCTGGCGGGAATGGCCAATGAGCAGTTCTTC. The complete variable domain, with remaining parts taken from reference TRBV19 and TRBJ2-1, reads DGGITQSPKYLFRKEGQNVTLSCEQNLNHDAMYWYRQDPGQGLRLIYYSQIVNDFQKGDIAEGYSVSREKKESFPLTVTSAQKNPTAFYLCASSLDSTFLAGMANEQFFGPGTRLTVL.

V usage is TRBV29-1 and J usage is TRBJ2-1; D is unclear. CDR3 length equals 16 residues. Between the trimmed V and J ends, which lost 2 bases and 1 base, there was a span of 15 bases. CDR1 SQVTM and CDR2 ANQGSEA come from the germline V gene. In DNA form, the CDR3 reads TGCAGCGTTGAACCACAACCCCGCCAGTCCTACAATGAGCAGTTCTTC. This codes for CSVEPQPRQSYNEQFF.

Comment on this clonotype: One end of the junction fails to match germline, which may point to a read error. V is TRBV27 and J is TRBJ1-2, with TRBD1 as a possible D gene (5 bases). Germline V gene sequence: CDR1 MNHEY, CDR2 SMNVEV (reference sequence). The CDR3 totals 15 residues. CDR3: CPSRLDSVGDYGYTF. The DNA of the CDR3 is TGTCCCAGCAGATTAGACAGCGTTGGGGACTATGGCTACACCTTC.

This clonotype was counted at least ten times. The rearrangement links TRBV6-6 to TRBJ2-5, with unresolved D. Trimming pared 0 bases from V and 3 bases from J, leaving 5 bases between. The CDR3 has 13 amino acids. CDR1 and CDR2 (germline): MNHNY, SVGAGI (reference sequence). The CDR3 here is CASSYSFKETQYF. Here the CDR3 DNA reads TGTGCCAGCAGTTACTCGTTTAAAGAGACCCAGTACTTC.

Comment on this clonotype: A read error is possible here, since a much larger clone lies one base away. This CDR3 is CASSVDGTTEAFF. The CDR3 bases are TGTGCCAGCAGCGTCGACGGAACCACTGAAGCTTTCTTT. The chain carries TRBV9 and TRBJ1-1; D not certain. This CDR3 has 13 residues. Per the germline V gene, CDR1 is SGDLS and CDR2 is YYNGEE. V was clipped by 2 bases and J by 4 bases, with 9 bases between them.

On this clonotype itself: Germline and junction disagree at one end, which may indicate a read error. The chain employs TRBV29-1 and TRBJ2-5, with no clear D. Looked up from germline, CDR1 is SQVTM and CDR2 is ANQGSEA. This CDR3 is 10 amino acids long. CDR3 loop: CSVEVETQSF. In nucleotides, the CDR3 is TGCAGCGTTGAGGTAGAGACCCAGTCCTTC.

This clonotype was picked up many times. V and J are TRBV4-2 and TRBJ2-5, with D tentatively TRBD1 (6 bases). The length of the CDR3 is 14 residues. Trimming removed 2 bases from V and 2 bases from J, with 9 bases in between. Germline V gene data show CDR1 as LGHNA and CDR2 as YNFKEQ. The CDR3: CASSQTGTQETQYF. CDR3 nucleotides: TGTGCCAGCAGCCAAACCGGGACACAAGAGACCCAGTACTTC.

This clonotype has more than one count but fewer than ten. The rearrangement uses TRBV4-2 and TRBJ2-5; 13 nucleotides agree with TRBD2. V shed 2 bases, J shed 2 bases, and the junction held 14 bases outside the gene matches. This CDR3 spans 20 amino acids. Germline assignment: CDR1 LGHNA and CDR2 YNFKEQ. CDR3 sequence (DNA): TGTGCCAGCAGCCAAATTGGACTAGCGGGAGCCACGGAGAGACAAGAGACCCAGTACTTC. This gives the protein CASSQIGLAGATERQETQYF.

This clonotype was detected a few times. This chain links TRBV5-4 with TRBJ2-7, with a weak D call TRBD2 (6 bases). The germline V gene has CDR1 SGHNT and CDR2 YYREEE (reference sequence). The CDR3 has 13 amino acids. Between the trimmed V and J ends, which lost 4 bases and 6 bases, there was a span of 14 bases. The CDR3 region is CASSVKGLSEQYF. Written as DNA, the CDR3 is TGTGCCAGCAGCGTTAAGGGACTTAGCGAGCAGTACTTC.

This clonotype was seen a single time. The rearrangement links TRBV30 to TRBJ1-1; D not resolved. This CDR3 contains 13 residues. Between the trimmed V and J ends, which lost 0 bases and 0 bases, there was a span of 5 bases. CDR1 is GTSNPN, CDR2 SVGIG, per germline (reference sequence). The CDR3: CAWSVQMNTEAFF. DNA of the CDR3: TGTGCCTGGAGTGTGCAAATGAACACTGAAGCTTTCTTT.

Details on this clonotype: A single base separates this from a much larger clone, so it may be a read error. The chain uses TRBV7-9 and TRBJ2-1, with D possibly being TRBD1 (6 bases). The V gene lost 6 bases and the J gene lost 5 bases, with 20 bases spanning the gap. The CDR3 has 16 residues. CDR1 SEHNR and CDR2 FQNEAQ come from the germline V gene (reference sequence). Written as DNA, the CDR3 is TGTGCCAGCAGTCTCTATGCGACAGGACTCCACAATGAGCAGTTCTTC. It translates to CASSLYATGLHNEQFF.

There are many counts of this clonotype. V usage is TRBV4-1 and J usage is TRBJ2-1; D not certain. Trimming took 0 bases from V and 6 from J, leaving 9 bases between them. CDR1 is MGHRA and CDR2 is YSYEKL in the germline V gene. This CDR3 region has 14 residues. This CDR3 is CASSQEQASNEQFF. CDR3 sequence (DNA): TGCGCCAGCAGCCAAGAGCAGGCGAGCAATGAGCAGTTCTTC.

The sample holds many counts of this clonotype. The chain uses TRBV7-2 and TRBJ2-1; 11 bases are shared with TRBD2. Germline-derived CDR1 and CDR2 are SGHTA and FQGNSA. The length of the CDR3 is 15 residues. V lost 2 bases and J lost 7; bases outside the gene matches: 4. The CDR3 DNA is TGTGCCAGCAGCTTAACTAGCGGGAGACTGAATGAGCAGTTCTTC. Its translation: CASSLTSGRLNEQFF. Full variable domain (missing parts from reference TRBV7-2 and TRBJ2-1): GAGVSQSPSNKVTEKGKDVELRCDPISGHTALYWYRQSLGQGLEFLIYFQGNSAPDKSGLPSDRFSAERTGGSVSTLTIQRTQQEDSAVYLCASSLTSGRLNEQFFGPGTRLTVL.

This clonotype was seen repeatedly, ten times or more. Written as DNA, the CDR3 is TGTGCCAGCACCGGCGGAAACACCATATATTTT. Translated: CASTGGNTIYF. J is TRBJ1-3 and V is TRBV12-3 or TRBV12-4; unclear D gene. V lost 7 bases to trimming and J lost 4 bases, with 5 bases between them. The CDR3 extends over 11 amino acids.